This T cell receptor (beta chain) originates from a study of T cell changes during pregnancy in multiple sclerosis. Produced via immunoSEQ multiplex PCR; TCRdb's table is partial and in-frame only. The data show roughly 45,000 clones, approximately 92% seen once. The germline gives CDR1 MGHRA, CDR2 YSYEKL. CDR3 length equals 16 residues. J lost 5 bases, V lost 0 bases, and 8 bases had no gene match. The clonotype was recovered from a female donor with multiple sclerosis, enrolled in a pregnancy study. V gene TRBV4-1 combines with J gene TRBJ2-7; 9 bases are shared with TRBD1. The sequences come from CD8+ T cells from peripheral blood mononuclear cells, collected after pregnancy. The CDR3 here is CASSQDAGTGSHEQYF. As DNA, the CDR3 is TGCGCCAGCAGCCAAGACGCCGGGACAGGGTCCCACGAGCAGTACTTC.